A selection of T cell receptor beta chains follows, all from one sample in a study of blood T cells in healthy people across ages. TCRdb called the 5' RACE reads again in MiXCR, with one record for every CDR3 protein. This sample yields around 2 million distinct CDR3 sequences, of which roughly 43% are seen a single time; more than 20% belongs to the top ten. Sequenced input: blood. The receptors stem from a human donor in good health. Both conserved end residues are part of each CDR3. A D gene is named only where the DNA matches it firmly. Some rows mark clone size as missing; the rest say once, few, many or name a class of expanded clone.

size: few
D: .
V: TRBV29-1
J: TRBJ2-5
CDR3: CSVEGGSIQETQYF
DNA: TGCAGCGTTGAAGGGGGATCTATCCAAGAGACCCAGTACTTC

size: .
D: .
V: TRBV7-3
J: TRBJ1-1
CDR3: CASSPGTGSAFF
DNA: TGTGCCAGCAGCCCGGGTACAGGCAGCGCTTTCTTT

size: .
D: .
V: TRBV20-1
J: TRBJ1-2
CDR3: CSTNPRNYGYTF
DNA: TGCAGTACAAACCCTAGAAACTATGGCTACACCTTC

size: .
D: TRBD1
V: TRBV6-6
J: TRBJ2-7
CDR3: CASSYWTGGSNERYF
DNA: TGTGCCAGCAGTTACTGGACAGGGGGTAGCAACGAGCGGTACTTC

size: .
D: TRBD1
V: TRBV11-3
J: TRBJ1-1
CDR3: CASSSRTGKNTEAFF
DNA: TGTGCCAGCAGCTCCCGGACAGGGAAGAACACTGAAGCTTTCTTT

size: .
D: .
V: TRBV5-1
J: TRBJ1-1
CDR3: CASSLDTPGDTEAFF
DNA: TGCGCCAGCAGCTTGGATACCCCAGGGGACACTGAAGCTTTCTTT

size: few
D: .
V: TRBV7-2
J: TRBJ2-1
CDR3: CASSLAVLTKEQFF
DNA: TGTGCCAGCAGCTTAGCGGTACTAACGAAGGAGCAGTTCTTC

size: few
D: .
V: TRBV5-1
J: TRBJ2-3
CDR3: CASSRNLGIPADTQYF
DNA: TGCGCCAGCAGCCGAAACCTAGGGATCCCGGCAGATACGCAGTATTTT

size: .
D: .
V: TRBV7-6
J: TRBJ1-6
CDR3: CASSSAVWGSRGSYNSPLHF
DNA: TGTGCCAGCAGCTCCGCCGTCTGGGGATCGAGAGGGTCCTATAATTCACCCCTCCACTTT

size: .
D: .
V: TRBV28
J: TRBJ1-2
CDR3: CASSLLGGGDYTF
DNA: TGTGCCAGCAGTTTGTTAGGAGGGGGGGACTACACCTTC

size: .
D: TRBD1
V: TRBV4-3
J: TRBJ2-7
CDR3: CASSQVLDRDYEQYF
DNA: TGCGCCAGCAGCCAAGTGTTGGACAGGGACTACGAGCAGTACTTC

size: many
D: .
V: TRBV20-1
J: TRBJ2-5
CDR3: CSTSGRGTQYF
DNA: .

size: few
D: TRBD2
V: TRBV12-3/TRBV12-4
J: TRBJ2-1
CDR3: CASSSPPLAGGPEQFF
DNA: TGTGCCAGCAGTTCCCCCCCACTAGCGGGGGGTCCTGAGCAGTTCTTC

size: .
D: .
V: TRBV27
J: TRBJ1-1
CDR3: CASSFYPTGGWGAEAFF
DNA: TGTGCCAGCAGTTTCTATCCGACAGGTGGTTGGGGTGCTGAAGCTTTCTTT

size: .
D: .
V: TRBV5-1
J: TRBJ1-1
CDR3: CASTVGSNTEAFF
DNA: TGCGCCAGCACCGTTGGCAGTAACACTGAAGCTTTCTTT

size: .
D: TRBD1
V: TRBV6-2/TRBV6-3
J: TRBJ2-7
CDR3: CASSYKRTGVPQRAYEQYF
DNA: TGTGCCAGCAGTTACAAGCGGACAGGGGTTCCCCAACGAGCCTACGAGCAGTACTTC

size: few
D: .
V: TRBV29-1
J: TRBJ1-4
CDR3: CSVAGHLSEKLFF
DNA: TGCAGCGTCGCGGGACACCTCAGTGAAAAACTGTTTTTT

size: .
D: .
V: TRBV6-1
J: TRBJ2-3
CDR3: CASRGVEDTQYF
DNA: TGTGCCAGCAGGGGGGTCGAGGATACGCAGTATTTT

size: few
D: .
V: TRBV9
J: TRBJ2-6
CDR3: CASSVALGANVLTF
DNA: TGTGCCAGCAGCGTAGCTTTAGGGGCCAACGTCCTGACTTTC

size: .
D: TRBD1
V: TRBV20-1
J: TRBJ2-3
CDR3: CSAREGQGTDTQYF
DNA: TGCAGTGCTAGAGAGGGACAGGGCACAGATACGCAGTATTTT

size: few
D: .
V: TRBV6-5
J: TRBJ2-7
CDR3: CASSPNRYYEQYF
DNA: TGTGCCAGCAGCCCTAATAGGTACTACGAGCAGTACTTC

size: .
D: .
V: TRBV24-1
J: TRBJ2-1
CDR3: CATGKTGGNNEQFF
DNA: TGTGCCACCGGAAAAACGGGCGGTAACAATGAGCAGTTCTTC

size: .
D: TRBD2
V: TRBV5-5
J: TRBJ2-1
CDR3: CASSGWTSAEWVEQFF
DNA: TGTGCCAGCAGCGGTTGGACTAGCGCTGAATGGGTTGAGCAGTTCTTC

size: .
D: .
V: TRBV29-1
J: TRBJ2-3
CDR3: CSVDPREKNTQYF
DNA: TGCAGCGTTGACCCCAGGGAGAAGAATACGCAGTATTTT

size: .
D: .
V: TRBV24-1
J: TRBJ2-7
CDR3: CATSDTPTTRDKPYEQYF
DNA: TGTGCCACCAGTGACACTCCTACCACCCGGGACAAACCCTACGAGCAGTACTTC

size: .
D: TRBD1
V: TRBV28
J: TRBJ2-3
CDR3: CASSLLGQGNTDTQYF
DNA: TGTGCCAGCAGTTTATTGGGACAGGGGAATACAGATACGCAGTATTTT

size: once
D: .
V: TRBV7-3
J: TRBJ1-1
CDR3: CASSPGPENEAFF
DNA: TGTGCCAGCAGCCCTGGGCCGGAGAACGAAGCTTTCTTT

size: few
D: .
V: TRBV20-1
J: TRBJ2-1
CDR3: CSAAVGHPKAYNEQFF
DNA: TGCAGTGCCGCGGTGGGGCACCCTAAAGCCTACAATGAGCAGTTCTTC

size: .
D: .
V: TRBV29-1
J: TRBJ1-2
CDR3: CSVLHLIRDLNPPYGYTF
DNA: TGCAGCGTTCTCCACCTAATCCGGGACTTAAACCCCCCGTATGGCTACACCTTC